Included here is one TCR beta chain sequence, with context. No antigen is known for it. One entry per CDR3 protein, called by TCRdb with MiXCR from the RACE reads. The sample carries 150,000 to 200,000 distinct CDR3 sequences, around 30% recorded once. The entry originates in a study of human T cells and chemical hapten exposure. The CDR3 is 14 residues long. Germline trimming cut 3 bases from V and 4 bases from J; bases unmatched to any gene: 4. Germline CDR1 reads SGHRS; CDR2 reads YFSETQ. Points from the study as a whole: Versus controls, significantly more large CDR3 similarity clusters arose from expanded TCRs.

Time point specified: pre-sensitization, week 0. Sample treatment: therapeutic diphenylcyclopropenone sensitization with weekly scalp DPC. The starting material, unfractionated whole blood, was used for total RNA extraction. This TCR came from a woman between 25 and 40 years old with alopecia areata. Some clones in this sample may be carry-over from other donors' samples. This material consisted of whole blood, taken in connection with sensitization to the hapten diphenylcyclopropenone (DPC). The rearrangement joins TRBV5-1 to TRBJ2-7; TRBD1 aligns across 10 bases. CDR3 sequence reads: CASSWGQGNYEQYF. The CDR3, as DNA: TGCGCCAGCAGCTGGGGACAGGGGAATTACGAGCAGTACTTC.